The 29 T cell receptor beta chains below all came from one sample that was sequenced in a study of identical twins. Each CDR3 protein is one row after TCRdb ran MiXCR on the 5' RACE reads. The data hold more than 600,000 distinct CDR3 sequences, with around a sixth observed a single time. This sample was shared with a second study, whose subject was T cells expressing NK-cell markers.

Sequencing was performed on PBMCs. The receptors were sampled from a woman aged 18-30 years in good health.

V gene TRBV6-1 combines with J gene TRBJ2-2, with 8 positions matching TRBD1. There are 15 residues in the CDR3. Germline values: CDR1 MNHNS, CDR2 SASEGT. Germline trimming cut 6 bases from V and 4 bases from J; bases unmatched to any gene: 7. The CDR3 protein is CASRTTGEATGELFF. The CDR3 DNA reads as TGTGCCAGCAGGACGACAGGGGAGGCCACCGGGGAGCTGTTTTTT.

This clonotype was observed at least ten times. V is TRBV20-1 and J is TRBJ2-1; 7 bases are a match to TRBD1. J lost 4 bases, V lost 6 bases, and 9 bases had no gene match. Germline CDR1 and CDR2: DFQATT and SNEGSKA (reference sequence). This CDR3 comprises 14 residues. The CDR3 loop is CSAKGASRYNEQFF. The CDR3 DNA sequence: TGCAGTGCCAAGGGGGCGAGCAGATACAATGAGCAGTTCTTC.

The chain links TRBV15 to TRBJ2-5, with TRBD2 identical over 8 bases. The CDR3 spans 16 residues. In germline, CDR1 is LNHNV, CDR2 YYDKDF (reference sequence). The ends lost 0 bases at V and 5 bases at J; junction bases unmatched: 8. CDR3 residues: CATSRDSGGGGETQYF. In DNA, the CDR3 is TGTGCCACCAGCAGAGACAGCGGGGGAGGGGGGGAGACCCAGTACTTC.

The V gene is TRBV7-2, the J gene TRBJ2-2; 10 positions agree with TRBD1. Germline V gene lookup returns CDR1 SGHTA and CDR2 FQGNSA. With 0 bases clipped from V and 9 bases from J, the junction kept 16 bases outside the gene matches. This CDR3 is built from 19 residues. CDR3 residues: CASSLAMIIQGQGSRELFF. Here the CDR3 DNA reads TGTGCCAGCAGCTTAGCGATGATCATACAGGGACAGGGGAGTCGGGAGCTGTTTTTT.

This clonotype was detected a few times. This chain joins TRBV29-1 and TRBJ2-7; D assignment may be TRBD1 or TRBD2 (5 bases each). This CDR3 region has 13 residues. V lost 3 bases to trimming and J lost 7 bases, with 16 bases between them. Germline assignment: CDR1 SQVTM and CDR2 ANQGSEA. The CDR3 here is CSVEGSVGDEQYF. For the CDR3, the DNA is TGCAGCGTTGAGGGTTCTGTGGGGGATGAGCAGTACTTC.

The chain links TRBV20-1 to TRBJ2-5, with 7 positions matching TRBD1. V lost 5 bases and J lost 2; bases outside the gene matches: 8. CDR3 length equals 14 residues. Germline V gene sequence: CDR1 DFQATT, CDR2 SNEGSKA (reference sequence). The CDR3 spells CSALPRTGQETQYF. The CDR3 coding sequence is TGCAGTGCTCTACCCCGGACAGGACAAGAGACCCAGTACTTC.

The genes are TRBV4-1 and TRBJ2-5; perhaps D is TRBD1 or TRBD2 (5 bases each). Per the germline V gene, CDR1 is MGHRA and CDR2 is YSYEKL. CDR3 size: 14 residues. V was shortened by 4 bases and J by 4 bases, with 13 bases between the two germline ends. For the CDR3, the DNA is TGCGCCAGCAGCCTTAGTGGGACCCCAGAGACCCAGTACTTC. It yields the protein CASSLSGTPETQYF.

The gene calls are TRBV15 and TRBJ1-5; a weak D match, TRBD1 (6 bases). V gave up 0 bases and J gave up 7 bases, with 13 bases separating them. The CDR3 loop spans 15 amino acids. In germline, CDR1 is LNHNV, CDR2 YYDKDF (reference sequence). CDR3 in DNA: TGTGCCACCAGCAGAGATTTACAGGGACGGCAGCCCCAGCATTTT. Translating it yields CATSRDLQGRQPQHF.

This clonotype was seen a handful of times. The chain uses TRBV3-1 and TRBJ2-1; D is undetermined. The CDR3 has 16 residues. Germline-derived CDR1 and CDR2 are LGHDT and YNNKEL (reference sequence). V lost 4 bases and J 0 bases, leaving 13 bases between the germline ends. CDR3 loop: CASSPEMGNSYNEQFF. The CDR3 DNA follows: TGTGCCAGCAGCCCCGAGATGGGGAACTCCTACAATGAGCAGTTCTTC.

CDR3 nucleotide sequence: TGTGCCAGCAGCAATTCCCCTCAACTAGCGGGGGGAGAGGATACGCAGTATTTT. Translation gives CASSNSPQLAGGEDTQYF. The V and J genes are TRBV9 and TRBJ2-3; 12 bases line up with TRBD2. After removal of 4 bases from V and 6 bases from J, the junction contained 15 bases not matched to a gene. The CDR3 covers 18 residues. Germline assignment: CDR1 SGDLS and CDR2 YYNGEE.

The chain has TRBV5-1 and TRBJ1-4; possible D gene TRBD1, 5 bases. Trimming took 0 bases from V and 8 from J, leaving 11 bases between them. Germline CDR1 SGHRS, CDR2 YFSETQ. The CDR3 is 14 amino acids. This CDR3 reads CASSLEGVGEKLFF. The CDR3 DNA follows: TGCGCCAGCAGCTTGGAAGGGGTGGGCGAAAAACTGTTTTTT.

The gene calls are TRBV12-3 or TRBV12-4 and TRBJ2-1; 7 bases map to TRBD1. The CDR3 runs 13 residues. Trimming at V came to 6 bases and at J to 9 bases, leaving 8 bases not matched to a gene. CDR3 loop: CASSPTGKGEQFF. The DNA for the CDR3 is TGTGCCAGCAGCCCGACAGGGAAAGGTGAGCAGTTCTTC.

The V call is TRBV3-1, the J call TRBJ2-3; possible D gene TRBD1, 6 bases. The CDR3 is made up of 15 amino acids. Germline CDR1 is LGHDT and CDR2 is YNNKEL (reference sequence). V lost 3 bases, J lost 4 bases, and 14 bases lay in between. This CDR3 is CASSQYPRGPDTQYF. CDR3 nucleotides: TGTGCCAGCAGCCAGTATCCCAGGGGCCCAGATACGCAGTATTTT.

This chain connects TRBV7-6 to TRBJ1-6; D call uncertain. The CDR3 runs 16 residues. Germline CDR1 SGHVS, CDR2 FNYEAQ. V was trimmed by 2 bases and J by 10 bases, leaving 18 bases between them. CDR3 sequence reads: CASSLRTPLAPSPLHF. The CDR3 coding sequence is TGTGCCAGCAGCTTAAGGACTCCACTCGCCCCATCACCCCTCCACTTT.

In its sample, this clonotype was seen a few times. The chain carries TRBV7-8 and TRBJ2-1; D unclear. The germline V gene has CDR1 SGHVS and CDR2 FQNEAQ. The CDR3 sequence is 12 residues long. The V gene lost 5 bases and the J gene lost 10 bases, with 12 bases spanning the gap. CDR3 nucleotides: TGTGCCAGCAGCCCCTCTAAGTACGAGCAGTTCTTC. Amino acids: CASSPSKYEQFF.

This chain uses TRBV15 with TRBJ2-1; TRBD2 aligns across 12 bases. With V trimmed by 1 base and J by 6 bases, 4 bases remained unmatched. The length of the CDR3 is 16 residues. In germline, CDR1 is LNHNV, CDR2 YYDKDF (reference sequence). CDR3 protein: CATSRVGLAGFNEQFF. CDR3 nucleotide sequence: TGTGCCACCAGCAGAGTTGGACTAGCGGGGTTCAATGAGCAGTTCTTC.

The chain carries TRBV20-1 and TRBJ2-7, with D perhaps matching TRBD2 (6 bases). Trimming removed 3 bases from V and 2 bases from J, with 11 bases in between. CDR3 length: 13 residues. The germline V gene encodes CDR1 DFQATT and CDR2 SNEGSKA (reference sequence). The DNA of the CDR3 is TGCAGTGCTAGTTGGCGGGAACCCTACGAGCAGTACTTC. As protein: CSASWREPYEQYF.

The chain recombines TRBV6-5 with TRBJ2-5, with 8 bases matching TRBD1. The CDR3 extends over 16 amino acids. Germline CDR1 and CDR2: MNHEY and SVGAGI. The ends lost 1 base at V and 3 bases at J; junction bases unmatched: 7. CDR3 sequence: CASSYWGTGSEETQYF. As DNA, the CDR3 is TGTGCCAGCAGTTACTGGGGGACAGGCTCCGAAGAGACCCAGTACTTC.

The chain couples TRBV7-2 to TRBJ2-3; D might be TRBD1 (6 bases). The CDR3 extends over 15 amino acids. Per germline, CDR1 SGHTA and CDR2 FQGNSA. Between the trimmed V and J ends, which lost 4 bases and 5 bases, there was a span of 16 bases. DNA for the CDR3: TGTGCCAGCAGCTCCCAGGGGCCGTTGAGAGATACGCAGTATTTT. Its translation: CASSSQGPLRDTQYF.

The chain uses TRBV29-1 and TRBJ1-2; D not resolved. Germline V gene sequence: CDR1 SQVTM, CDR2 ANQGSEA. The CDR3 runs to 13 residues. Trimming pared 5 bases from V and 4 bases from J, leaving 14 bases between. The CDR3 protein is CSVSAGVSYGYTF. The DNA for the CDR3 is TGCAGCGTTTCGGCAGGCGTATCCTATGGCTACACCTTC.

The chain is built from TRBV2 and TRBJ2-3; D possibly corresponds to TRBD2 (5 bases). This CDR3 contains 14 residues. Germline-derived CDR1 and CDR2 are SNHLY and FYNNEI. The germline V and J ends were trimmed by 8 bases and 1 base, with 13 bases remaining between them. The CDR3 is CASGETTGTDTQYF. CDR3 nucleotides: TGTGCCAGCGGGGAGACTACTGGCACAGATACGCAGTATTTT.

The chain employs TRBV4-2 and TRBJ1-5; D not resolved. CDR3 length: 14 amino acids. V gave up 1 base and J gave up 2 bases, with 6 bases separating them. Germline V gene sequence: CDR1 LGHNA, CDR2 YNFKEQ. CDR3 nucleotide sequence: TGTGCCAGCAGCCAAGTTCGCCGCAATCAGCCCCAGCATTTT. It translates to CASSQVRRNQPQHF.

This clonotype was observed a handful of times. The chain uses TRBV18 and TRBJ1-1; no clear D. Trimming removed 3 bases at V and 0 bases at J, with 5 bases between. The CDR3 loop spans 13 amino acids. The germline CDR1 and CDR2 sequences are KGHSH and LQKENI. CDR3 residues: CASSPSLNTEAFF. The CDR3 bases are TGTGCCAGCTCACCCTCCTTGAACACTGAAGCTTTCTTT.

This clonotype was counted between two and nine times. The rearrangement uses TRBV29-1 and TRBJ2-2; 7 bases line up with TRBD1. The V gene end was trimmed by 5 bases and the J gene end by 1 base; junction bases not matched to a gene: 10. Germline V CDR1 and CDR2: SQVTM, ANQGSEA. This CDR3 region has 16 residues. Written as DNA, the CDR3 is TGCAGCGTTATCCCTTCGGACAGGCAGAACACCGGGGAGCTGTTTTTT. Encoded protein: CSVIPSDRQNTGELFF.

The gene calls are TRBV20-1 and TRBJ2-1, with D unresolved. This CDR3 has 10 residues. Germline CDR1 is DFQATT and CDR2 is SNEGSKA (reference sequence). V lost 7 bases and J 7 bases, leaving 8 bases between the germline ends. This CDR3 is CSVVANEQFF. The CDR3 nucleotides are TGCAGTGTGGTCGCGAATGAGCAGTTCTTC.

This clonotype was seen a few times. V and J are TRBV7-2 and TRBJ1-6, with D perhaps TRBD1 (5 bases). CDR1 is SGHTA, CDR2 FQGNSA, per germline. V lost 5 bases and J lost 5, with 13 bases in between. The CDR3 loop spans 15 amino acids. In DNA, the CDR3 is TGTGCCAGCAGCCGAAGTGGGACGGATAATTCACCCCTCCACTTT. Encoded protein: CASSRSGTDNSPLHF.

The CDR3 region is CASSFRRGRAEAFF. The CDR3 DNA reads TGTGCCAGCAGTTTTCGGAGGGGACGGGCTGAAGCTTTCTTT. The V call is TRBV12-3 or TRBV12-4, the J call TRBJ1-1, with TRBD1 as a possible D gene (5 bases). V was pared by 3 bases and J by 6 bases, with 14 bases between. The CDR3 extends over 14 amino acids.

The CDR3 DNA reads as TGTGCCAGCAGCGTACAGGACAGGGGGCCGGTCGGGGAGCTGTTTTTT. Amino acids: CASSVQDRGPVGELFF. The chain combines TRBV9 with TRBJ2-2; 11 bases are a match to TRBD1. Germline V CDR1 and CDR2: SGDLS, YYNGEE. This CDR3 is 16 amino acids long. V was clipped by 1 base and J by 7 bases; unmatched bases: 6.

This clonotype has just a few counts. The V gene is TRBV24-1, the J gene TRBJ2-2; 8 bases fit TRBD1. From germline, CDR1 is KGHDR and CDR2 SFDVKD. V was pared by 10 bases and J by 5 bases, with 5 bases of the junction left unmatched. CDR3 size: 13 residues. DNA of the CDR3: TGTGCCACACGACAGGGGAGGACCGGGGAGCTGTTTTTT. Residues: CATRQGRTGELFF.